The 20 T cell receptor beta chains in this list originate from one sample, sequenced in a study of cytomegalovirus exposure and HLA in healthy donors. PCR primers comprised 60 Vbeta and 13 Jbeta primers. The data were produced by immunoSEQ multiplex PCR, yet TCRdb's version contains in-frame clones alone and is incomplete. The sample yields 83,000 or so clones, 75% to 85% seen once. Sequencing was carried out using PBMCs. These receptor sequences come from a woman aged 25 to 39 in good health and CMV-seronegative.

The chain couples TRBV28 to TRBJ2-5, with TRBD2 matching over 16 bases. Unmatched junction bases numbered 7, after V lost 6 bases and J lost 0 bases. CDR3 length equals 18 residues. Germline CDR1 MDHEN, CDR2 SYDVKM. Here the CDR3 reads CASRGTSGRGGYQETQYF. For the CDR3, the DNA is TGTGCCAGCAGGGGGACTAGCGGGAGGGGGGGGTACCAAGAGACCCAGTACTTC.

The rearrangement joins TRBV7-3 to TRBJ2-5; D gene unclear. The germline V and J ends were trimmed by 5 bases and 5 bases, with 12 bases remaining between them. The CDR3 loop spans 13 amino acids. The germline V gene has CDR1 SGHTA and CDR2 FQGTGA. The CDR3 coding sequence is TGTGCCAGCAGCAAATACTTTAGCGAGACCCAGTACTTC. Translating it yields CASSKYFSETQYF.

V is TRBV29-1 and J is TRBJ2-4; D is unresolved. Germline CDR1 is SQVTM and CDR2 is ANQGSEA. The CDR3 consists of 13 residues. The germline V and J ends were trimmed by 6 bases and 0 bases, with 9 bases remaining between them. CDR3 nucleotide sequence: TGCAGCGTAGTACACGAAGCCAAAAACATTCAGTACTTC. The encoded protein is CSVVHEAKNIQYF.

The rearrangement joins TRBV5-6 to TRBJ2-7, with 7 bases that match TRBD2. Losses at the gene ends were 4 bases for V and 9 bases for J; bases not matched to a gene: 19. The CDR3 contains 16 residues. CDR1 SGHDT and CDR2 YYEEEE come from the germline V gene. The CDR3 protein is CASSPTTGTTRDGQYF. CDR3 coding DNA: TGTGCCAGCAGCCCTACAACCGGGACTACCCGAGACGGGCAGTACTTC. The whole variable domain, filled in from reference TRBV5-6 and TRBJ2-7, reads DAGVTQSPTHLIKTRGQQVTLRCSPKSGHDTVSWYQQALGQGPQFIFQYYEEEERQRGNFPDRFSGHQFPNYSSELNVNALLLGDSALYLCASSPTTGTTRDGQYFGPGTRLTVT.

The chain joins TRBV10-2 to TRBJ2-1; maybe TRBD1 (6 bases). Per the germline V gene, CDR1 is WSHSY and CDR2 is SAAADI. This CDR3 is 16 amino acids long. V was cut by 0 bases and J by 0 bases, with 9 bases left in between. CDR3 coding DNA: TGCGCCAGCAGTGAGTCCGGCAGGGGCTCCTACAATGAGCAGTTCTTC. Translated: CASSESGRGSYNEQFF.

As DNA, the CDR3 is TGTGCCAGCAGCTTGGTGGGCAGTCGCACAGATACGCAGTATTTT. Translated: CASSLVGSRTDTQYF. This rearrangement joins TRBV5-6 to TRBJ2-3; D not resolved. This CDR3 has 15 amino acids. Trimming took off 0 bases at V and 1 base at J, with 9 bases between the two ends. Germline assignment: CDR1 SGHDT and CDR2 YYEEEE. Full variable domain (rest looked up from reference TRBV5-6 and TRBJ2-3): DAGVTQSPTHLIKTRGQQVTLRCSPKSGHDTVSWYQQALGQGPQFIFQYYEEEERQRGNFPDRFSGHQFPNYSSELNVNALLLGDSALYLCASSLVGSRTDTQYFGPGTRLTVL.

V usage is TRBV6-5 and J usage is TRBJ2-7, with 11 bases lining up with TRBD2. CDR3 length: 14 amino acids. Losses at the gene ends were 5 bases for V and 6 bases for J; bases not matched to a gene: 6. Germline CDR1 is MNHEY and CDR2 is SVGAGI. CDR3 in amino acids: CASSGLAGSGEQYF. DNA of the CDR3: TGTGCCAGCAGTGGACTAGCGGGTTCCGGCGAGCAGTACTTC.

The chain uses TRBV5-1 and TRBJ2-1, with a weak D call TRBD2 (6 bases). The germline gives CDR1 SGHRS, CDR2 YFSETQ. V gave up 4 bases and J gave up 4 bases, with 12 bases separating them. This CDR3 region has 14 residues. The CDR3 coding sequence is TGCGCCAGCAGCCGGGGGACTGGTTACAATGAGCAGTTCTTC. Translation: CASSRGTGYNEQFF.

The chain recombines TRBV9 with TRBJ2-7, with 10 bases matching TRBD2. From germline, CDR1 is SGDLS and CDR2 YYNGEE. The CDR3 totals 15 residues. Trimming removed 2 bases from V and 5 bases from J; junction bases left unmatched: 7. The chain's CDR3 is CASSVMGTSANEQYF. The CDR3 nucleotides read TGTGCCAGCAGCGTCATGGGGACTAGCGCGAACGAGCAGTACTTC. The complete variable domain, with remaining parts taken from reference TRBV9 and TRBJ2-7, reads DSGVTQTPKHLITATGQRVTLRCSPRSGDLSVYWYQQSLDQGLQFLIQYYNGEERAKGNILERFSAQQFPDLHSELNLSSLELGDSALYFCASSVMGTSANEQYFGPGTRLTVT.

J is TRBJ1-1 and V is TRBV10-3; 7 bases align to TRBD1. V lost 7 bases, J lost 7 bases, and 9 bases stayed unmatched. This CDR3 region has 13 residues. From germline, CDR1 is ENHRY and CDR2 SYGVKD. Here the CDR3 reads CAINPTGDGEAFF. CDR3 nucleotide sequence: TGTGCCATCAATCCTACAGGGGACGGTGAAGCTTTCTTT.

The V gene is TRBV11-1, the J gene TRBJ2-1; TRBD1 matches at 8 bases. V gave up 5 bases and J gave up 4 bases; unmatched junction bases: 10. This CDR3 has 16 amino acids. Germline loops: CDR1 SGHAT, CDR2 FQDESV (reference sequence). In DNA form, the CDR3 reads TGTGCCAGCAGCCATGGTGGGACAGGAGATTACAATGAGCAGTTCTTC. Translation: CASSHGGTGDYNEQFF.

The chain links TRBV9 to TRBJ1-2; a possible D gene is TRBD1 (5 bases). Germline-derived CDR1 and CDR2 are SGDLS and YYNGEE. The CDR3 extends over 15 amino acids. Trimming took off 0 bases at V and 3 bases at J, with 12 bases between the two ends. Here the CDR3 DNA reads TGTGCCAGCAGCGTAGCTGGAGGGGACTACTATGGCTACACCTTC. It specifies CASSVAGGDYYGYTF.

The chain has TRBV7-9 and TRBJ2-4; TRBD1 is a possible D gene (5 bases). The CDR3 contains 18 residues. Germline values: CDR1 SEHNR, CDR2 FQNEAQ (reference sequence). Trimming cost V 0 bases and J 0 bases, with 15 bases left between them. The CDR3 is CASSLALSGQLAKNIQYF. The DNA of the CDR3 is TGTGCCAGCAGCTTAGCGCTGTCAGGGCAACTAGCCAAAAACATTCAGTACTTC.

There are a few counts of this clone. The gene calls are TRBV11-2 and TRBJ2-1; possibly TRBD2 for D (5 bases). Germline loops: CDR1 SGHAT, CDR2 FQNNGV. The CDR3 is 15 amino acids. Trimming pared 5 bases from V and 2 bases from J, leaving 13 bases between. The CDR3 reads CASSPERTTYNEQFF. The CDR3 DNA follows: TGTGCCAGCAGCCCGGAGCGGACGACCTACAATGAGCAGTTCTTC.

The chain couples TRBV5-1 to TRBJ2-7, with TRBD2 matching over 9 bases. Germline CDR1 and CDR2: SGHRS and YFSETQ. CDR3 length: 15 residues. The V segment lost 1 base and the J segment 0 bases; nucleotides outside the gene matches: 2. This CDR3 reads CASSLTSGFSYEQYF. The CDR3, as DNA: TGCGCCAGCAGCTTGACTAGCGGGTTCTCCTACGAGCAGTACTTC.

This chain links TRBV13 with TRBJ2-3, with D possibly being TRBD2 (7 bases). CDR1 and CDR2 from the germline V gene are PRHDT and FYEKMQ (reference sequence). The CDR3 extends over 17 amino acids. The V gene lost 1 base and the J gene lost 5 bases, with 19 bases spanning the gap. Written as DNA, the CDR3 is TGTGCCAGCAGCTTAGTCGCCGGGGGGCGGGAGTTAGATACGCAGTATTTT. Translated, it gives CASSLVAGGRELDTQYF. The variable domain in full, with the rest retrieved from reference TRBV13 and TRBJ2-3, is AAGVIQSPRHLIKEKRETATLKCYPIPRHDTVYWYQQGPGQDPQFLISFYEKMQSDKGSIPDRFSAQQFSDYHSELNMSSLELGDSALYFCASSLVAGGRELDTQYFGPGTRLTVL.

This clone has only one observation. V is TRBV5-5 and J is TRBJ2-4; tentative D call: TRBD2 (5 bases). Germline V gene data show CDR1 as SGHKS and CDR2 as YYEKEE (reference sequence). V was trimmed by 1 base and J by 0 bases, leaving 14 bases between them. The CDR3 is 17 amino acids. The CDR3: CASSLWGEGVAKNIQYF. Written as DNA, the CDR3 is TGTGCCAGCAGCTTGTGGGGAGAGGGAGTAGCCAAAAACATTCAGTACTTC.

The chain employs TRBV29-1 and TRBJ1-3; D is unclear. The ends were cut back, 4 bases at V and 1 base at J, with 8 bases in the middle. From germline, CDR1 is SQVTM and CDR2 ANQGSEA. The CDR3 loop spans 13 amino acids. The CDR3 here is CSVGGQSGNTIYF. The CDR3 bases are TGCAGCGTTGGTGGGCAGTCTGGAAACACCATATATTTT.

The chain employs TRBV5-1 and TRBJ2-7, with 11 nucleotides matching TRBD2. Germline V CDR1 and CDR2: SGHRS, YFSETQ. This CDR3 region has 13 residues. The V segment lost 4 bases and the J segment 3 bases; nucleotides outside the gene matches: 0. Written as DNA, the CDR3 is TGCGCCAGCAGCGGACTAGCGGGCTACGAGCAGTACTTC. Translated: CASSGLAGYEQYF.

V gene TRBV2 combines with J gene TRBJ2-7, with 7 bases fitting TRBD1. J was trimmed by 6 bases and V by 5 bases; bases with no gene match: 4. Germline V gene data show CDR1 as SNHLY and CDR2 as FYNNEI. There are 12 residues in the CDR3. The CDR3 is CASSFYRGEQYF. CDR3 nucleotide sequence: TGTGCCAGCAGTTTTTACAGGGGCGAGCAGTACTTC. Full variable domain (outside the CDR3, taken from reference TRBV2 and TRBJ2-7): EPEVTQTPSHQVTQMGQEVILRCVPISNHLYFYWYRQILGQKVEFLVSFYNNEISEKSEIFDDQFSVERPDGSNFTLKIRSTKLEDSAMYFCASSFYRGEQYFGPGTRLTVT.